The 24 T cell receptor beta chains presented below share a single source sample, sequenced in a study. Tregs were sorted as CD4+CD25+CD127-/low cells. TCRdb re-derived calls from the 5' RACE reads in MiXCR, one entry per CDR3 protein. The sample includes 50,000 to 60,000 distinct CDR3 sequences, around 20% of them seen just once. Sequencing was carried out using tumor-infiltrating Tregs sorted from the breast tumor. The receptors derive from a female donor with breast cancer.

This clonotype has more than one count but fewer than ten. With a much larger clone just one base away, this may be a read error. The chain carries TRBV5-1 and TRBJ1-1, with 7 bases aligning to TRBD1. This CDR3 is 15 amino acids long. Looked up from germline, CDR1 is SGHRS and CDR2 is YFSETQ. CDR3 sequence (DNA): TGCGCCGGCAGCCTCATCGGGCAGGGGGGCACTGAAGCTTTCTTT. This gives the protein CAGSLIGQGGTEAFF.

A few counts support this clonotype. The rearrangement uses TRBV6-2 or TRBV6-3 and TRBJ2-1; D possibly uses TRBD1 or TRBD2 (5 bases each). Trimming removed 5 bases from V and 8 bases from J, with 16 bases in between. The CDR3 totals 14 residues. CDR1 and CDR2 (germline): MNHEY, SVGEGT. The DNA for the CDR3 is TGTGCCAGCAGTCCCGGGGCATCGAGGGATGAGCAGTTCTTC. Protein: CASSPGASRDEQFF.

This clonotype was observed a few times. The chain links TRBV19 to TRBJ1-5; 8 nucleotides agree with TRBD1. Germline V lookup: CDR1 LNHDA, CDR2 SQIVND (reference sequence). Trimming took 4 bases from V and 0 from J; bases not matched to a gene: 14. The length of the CDR3 is 19 residues. CDR3 sequence (DNA): TGTGCCAGTAGTAACCTTAAGACAGGGGCTCCCTATAGCAATCAGCCCCAGCATTTT. Protein: CASSNLKTGAPYSNQPQHF.

The sample holds a few counts of this clonotype. This sequence joins TRBV3-1 and TRBJ2-7; the match to TRBD2 covers 7 bases. V was pared by 6 bases and J by 6 bases, with 5 bases of the junction left unmatched. The CDR3 covers 12 residues. Germline-derived CDR1 and CDR2 are LGHDT and YNNKEL (reference sequence). The CDR3 sequence is CASRGGSSEQYF. The CDR3 DNA sequence: TGTGCCAGCAGGGGCGGGAGCAGCGAGCAGTACTTC.

V and J are TRBV5-1 and TRBJ1-1; 8 bases are shared with TRBD1. CDR1 SGHRS and CDR2 YFSETQ come from the germline V gene. The CDR3 loop spans 20 amino acids. V dropped 4 bases and J dropped 6; count of bases not matched to a gene: 26. The CDR3 loop is CASSATGGTLRGSLLAEAFF. CDR3 nucleotides: TGCGCCAGCAGCGCTACAGGGGGAACACTCCGCGGCTCGTTATTGGCTGAAGCTTTCTTT.

This clonotype was observed a few times. The chain carries TRBV28 and TRBJ2-7; 10 nucleotides align to TRBD2. The CDR3 sequence is 13 residues long. Losses at the gene ends were 8 bases for V and 2 bases for J; bases not matched to a gene: 3. Germline CDR1 MDHEN, CDR2 SYDVKM. CDR3 in amino acids: CASQTSGTYEQYF. The CDR3 DNA reads as TGTGCCAGCCAAACTAGCGGGACCTACGAGCAGTACTTC. Full variable domain (missing parts from reference TRBV28 and TRBJ2-7): DVKVTQSSRYLVKRTGEKVFLECVQDMDHENMFWYRQDPGLGLRLIYFSYDVKMKEKGDIPEGYSVSREKKERFSLILESASTNQTSMYLCASQTSGTYEQYFGPGTRLTVT.

Many counts were recorded for this clonotype. The chain couples TRBV28 to TRBJ1-1, with D possibly being TRBD1 (5 bases). The V gene's germline CDR1 is MDHEN and CDR2 SYDVKM. V gave up 7 bases and J gave up 0 bases, with 24 bases separating them. The CDR3 loop spans 18 amino acids. The CDR3: CASTPSGPLGGLNTEAFF. The CDR3 DNA sequence: TGTGCCAGCACCCCCTCGGGACCTCTAGGCGGGCTGAACACTGAAGCTTTCTTT.

This clonotype was observed at least ten times. This rearrangement joins TRBV5-1 to TRBJ1-5, with D unresolved. The CDR3 has 13 amino acids. V dropped 0 bases and J dropped 7 bases, with 8 bases sitting between them. Germline values: CDR1 SGHRS, CDR2 YFSETQ. This chain's CDR3 is CASSLEVGQPQHF. As DNA, the CDR3 is TGCGCCAGCAGCTTGGAGGTTGGGCAGCCCCAGCATTTT.

The J gene is TRBJ1-1, the V gene TRBV20-1, with TRBD1 matching 8 bases. The V gene end was trimmed by 6 bases and the J gene end by 3 bases; junction bases not matched to a gene: 6. Per germline, CDR1 DFQATT and CDR2 SNEGSKA (reference sequence). The CDR3 is 13 residues long. The CDR3 loop is CSAAQGADTEAFF. In DNA form, the CDR3 reads TGCAGTGCCGCTCAGGGGGCTGACACTGAAGCTTTCTTT.

This clonotype occurred many times. The chain is built from TRBV6-1 and TRBJ2-2; D possibly uses TRBD1 or TRBD2 (5 bases each). Looked up from germline, CDR1 is MNHNS and CDR2 is SASEGT. The CDR3 sequence is 15 residues long. Between the trimmed V and J ends, which lost 9 bases and 1 base, there was a span of 15 bases. The CDR3 reads CASARDRKNTGELFF. The CDR3 DNA follows: TGTGCCAGTGCCCGGGACCGAAAGAACACCGGGGAGCTGTTTTTT.

Regarding this clonotype: The junction departs from the called germline gene at one end, perhaps through a read error. The V gene is TRBV7-3, the J gene TRBJ2-2; the D gene could be TRBD1 or TRBD2 (5 bases each). The CDR3 has 17 residues. Germline values: CDR1 SGHTA, CDR2 FQGTGA. The CDR3 region has the DNA TGTGCCAGCAGCCCGAGTAGCCAGGGTGTTTACACCGGGGAGCCGTTTTTT. Translation: CASSPSSQGVYTGEPFF.

The chain employs TRBV4-3 and TRBJ2-3; D is unclear. V was cut by 0 bases and J by 8 bases, with 12 bases left in between. The CDR3 runs to 14 residues. Germline V gives CDR1 LGHNA, CDR2 YSLEER. The CDR3 nucleotides read TGCGCCAGCAGCCAAGACCGACTCCTGGGTACGCAGTATTTT. This translates into CASSQDRLLGTQYF.

This clonotype has at least ten counts. CDR3 loop: CASSQGTGGATNEKLFF. The CDR3 region has the DNA TGCGCCAGCAGCCAAGGGACAGGGGGCGCGACTAATGAAAAACTGTTTTTT. The chain is built from TRBV4-3 and TRBJ1-4; 11 nucleotides match TRBD1. V lost 1 base to trimming and J lost 2 bases; unmatched junction nucleotides: 3. Per the germline V gene, CDR1 is LGHNA and CDR2 is YSLEER. This CDR3 is 17 amino acids long.

The rearrangement uses TRBV7-2 and TRBJ1-2; 10 positions match TRBD1. The junction had 10 bases not matched to a gene; V was cut back by 1 base and J by 8 bases. This CDR3 has 16 residues. The V gene's germline CDR1 is SGHTA and CDR2 FQGNSA. The chain's CDR3 is CASSLVGTGDVYGYTF. Here the CDR3 DNA reads TGTGCCAGCAGCTTAGTGGGGACAGGGGATGTTTACGGCTACACCTTC. Variable domain in full (rest from reference TRBV7-2 and TRBJ1-2): GAGVSQSPSNKVTEKGKDVELRCDPISGHTALYWYRQSLGQGLEFLIYFQGNSAPDKSGLPSDRFSAERTGGSVSTLTIQRTQQEDSAVYLCASSLVGTGDVYGYTFGSGTRLTVV.

As concerns this clonotype: The conserved phenylalanine or tryptophan is not found at the CDR3 terminus, so this likely reflects a read error. DNA of the CDR3: TGTGCCAGCAGCTTAGGAACGCAGGATACTGAAGCTTTCCTT. The encoded protein is CASSLGTQDTEAFL. V and J are TRBV7-9 and TRBJ1-1; D remains unclear. The CDR3 totals 14 residues. The V gene lost 1 base and the J gene lost 5 bases, with 11 bases spanning the gap. Germline V gives CDR1 SEHNR, CDR2 FQNEAQ (reference sequence).

By its share, this clonotype is medium-sized (0.01 to 0.1%). The chain joins TRBV29-1 to TRBJ2-3; 8 bases match TRBD2. The CDR3 runs to 14 residues. The ends lost 0 bases at V and 6 bases at J; junction bases unmatched: 5. The V gene's germline CDR1 is SQVTM and CDR2 ANQGSEA. The CDR3 spells CSVEESGSVDTQYF. For the CDR3, the DNA is TGCAGCGTTGAAGAGAGCGGGAGCGTGGATACGCAGTATTTT.

This clonotype was found many times. J is TRBJ1-1 and V is TRBV25-1; D call uncertain. The germline CDR1 and CDR2 sequences are MGHDK and SYGVNS. V lost 0 bases and J lost 2, with 1 base in between. The CDR3 has 12 residues. CDR3 DNA sequence: TGTGCCAGCAGTGAATATAACACTGAAGCTTTCTTT. Protein sequence: CASSEYNTEAFF.

The chain uses TRBV5-1 and TRBJ1-6, with D unresolved. Germline V gives CDR1 SGHRS, CDR2 YFSETQ. Trimming cost V 4 bases and J 0 bases, with 14 bases left between them. The CDR3 spans 17 residues. This chain's CDR3 is CASSRQTVSSYNSPLHF. DNA of the CDR3: TGCGCCAGCAGCCGTCAGACTGTGAGCTCCTATAATTCACCCCTCCACTTT.

This clonotype was detected many times. V is TRBV9 and J is TRBJ2-3, with TRBD1 matching over 8 bases. Germline assignment: CDR1 SGDLS and CDR2 YYNGEE. This CDR3 region has 14 residues. J gave up 7 bases and V 2 bases, and 6 bases lay outside the gene matches. CDR3 in DNA: TGTGCCAGCAGCGTCGGGACAGGCGAAAATACGCAGTATTTT. Protein sequence: CASSVGTGENTQYF.

This chain connects TRBV5-1 to TRBJ2-1; no firm D call. CDR1 is SGHRS and CDR2 is YFSETQ in the germline V gene. The CDR3 has 13 amino acids. V lost 0 bases and J 9 bases, leaving 10 bases between the germline ends. This chain's CDR3 is CASSLVPAPEQFF. DNA for the CDR3: TGCGCCAGCAGCTTGGTTCCAGCACCTGAGCAGTTCTTC.

J is TRBJ1-2 and V is TRBV3-1; D is unresolved. The germline CDR1 and CDR2 sequences are LGHDT and YNNKEL (reference sequence). V lost 5 bases and J lost 7, with 8 bases in between. This CDR3 is built from 11 residues. Written as DNA, the CDR3 is TGTGCCAGCAGCGAAACGGGTGGCTACACCTTC. Protein sequence: CASSETGGYTF.

This clonotype was seen ten or more times. This chain connects TRBV10-3 to TRBJ2-7; D gene unclear. CDR3 length: 14 amino acids. In germline, CDR1 is ENHRY, CDR2 SYGVKD. V lost 2 bases and J 3 bases, leaving 11 bases between the germline ends. The CDR3 protein is CAISEVGRSYEQYF. CDR3 sequence (DNA): TGTGCCATCAGTGAGGTGGGAAGGAGCTACGAGCAGTACTTC.

This clonotype appeared a few times. The chain employs TRBV6-2 or TRBV6-3 and TRBJ1-5; a possible D gene is TRBD1 (5 bases). V was pared by 2 bases and J by 5 bases, with 13 bases between. The CDR3 runs to 15 residues. From germline, CDR1 is MNHEY and CDR2 SVGEGT. The CDR3 region has the DNA TGTGCCAGCAGTTACCCGTGGGGCCGCTATCAGCCCCAGCATTTT. It specifies CASSYPWGRYQPQHF.

The sample holds many counts of this clonotype. The CDR3 DNA reads as TGCAGTGCTAGATTTCCTAGAAGCTCCTACAATGAGCAGTTCTTC. The encoded protein is CSARFPRSSYNEQFF. The V and J genes are TRBV20-1 and TRBJ2-1; no firm D call. Trimming pared 2 bases from V and 0 bases from J, leaving 11 bases between. The CDR3 contains 15 residues. From germline, CDR1 is DFQATT and CDR2 SNEGSKA (reference sequence).